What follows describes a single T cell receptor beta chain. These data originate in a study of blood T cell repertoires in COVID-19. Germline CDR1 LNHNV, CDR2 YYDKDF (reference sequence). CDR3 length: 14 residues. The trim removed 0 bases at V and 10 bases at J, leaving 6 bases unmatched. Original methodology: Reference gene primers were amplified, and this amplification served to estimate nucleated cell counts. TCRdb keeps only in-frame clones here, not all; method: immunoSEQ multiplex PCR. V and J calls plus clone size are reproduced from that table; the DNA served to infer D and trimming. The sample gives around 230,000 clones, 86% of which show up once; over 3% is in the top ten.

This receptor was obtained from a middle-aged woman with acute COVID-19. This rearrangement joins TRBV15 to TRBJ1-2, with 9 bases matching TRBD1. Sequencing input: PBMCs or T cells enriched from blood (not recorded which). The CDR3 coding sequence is TGTGCCACCAGCAGAGATCGCGGGACAGGGCTCTACACCTTC. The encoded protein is CATSRDRGTGLYTF. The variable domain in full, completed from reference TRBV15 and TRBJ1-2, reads DAMVIQNPRYQVTQFGKPVTLSCSQTLNHNVMYWYQQKSSQAPKLLFHYYDKDFNNEADTPDNFQSRRPNTSFCFLDIRSPGLGDTAMYLCATSRDRGTGLYTFGSGTRLTVV.